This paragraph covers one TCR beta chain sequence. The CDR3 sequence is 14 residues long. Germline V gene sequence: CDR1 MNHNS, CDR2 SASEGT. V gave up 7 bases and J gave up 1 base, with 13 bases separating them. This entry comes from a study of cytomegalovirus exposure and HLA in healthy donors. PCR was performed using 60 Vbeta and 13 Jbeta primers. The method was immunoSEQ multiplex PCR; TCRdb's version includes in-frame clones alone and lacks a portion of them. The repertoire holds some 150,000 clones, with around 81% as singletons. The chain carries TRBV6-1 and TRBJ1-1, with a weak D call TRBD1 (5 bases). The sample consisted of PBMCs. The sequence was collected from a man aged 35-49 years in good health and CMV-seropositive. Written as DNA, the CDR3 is TGTGCCAGCACTGGGGGGTGGGCGAACACTGAAGCTTTCTTT. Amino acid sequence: CASTGGWANTEAFF.